These T cell receptor beta chains were read from a single sample in a study of T cells in localized non-small cell lung cancer. The table came from immunoSEQ multiplex PCR; TCRdb's copy has only in-frame clones and leaves some out. The sample contains thousands of clones, approximately 59% of which appear only once. Sequencing was performed on lymph node tissue, taken before any cancer treatment. The receptor source for this set is a male donor at least 60 years old with stage I squamous cell lung carcinoma. The CDR3 runs from the conserved cysteine through the conserved F or W. The order of the fields is clone size, J gene, V gene, D gene, CDR3 DNA, CDR3 protein. A D gene is named only where the DNA matches it firmly. Only some rows state a clone size, as once, few, many or a class for expanded clones.

clone size: once; J gene: TRBJ2-5; V gene: TRBV25-1; D gene: .; CDR3 DNA: TGTGCCAGCAGTGAGGACTACCTGCGGGAGACCCAGTACTTC; CDR3 protein: CASSEDYLRETQYF
clone size: few; J gene: TRBJ2-2; V gene: TRBV10-3; D gene: TRBD1; CDR3 DNA: TGTGCCATCAGTGAGGACAGGGCCGCCGGGGAGCTGTTTTTT; CDR3 protein: CAISEDRAAGELFF
clone size: .; J gene: TRBJ2-1; V gene: TRBV6-8; D gene: .; CDR3 DNA: TGTGCCAGCAGCGTTAGTTCCTCCTACAATGAGCAGTTCTTC; CDR3 protein: CASSVSSSYNEQFF
clone size: .; J gene: TRBJ1-1; V gene: TRBV6-8; D gene: .; CDR3 DNA: TGTGCCAGCAGTGCTACCAGGGGCACTGAAGCTTTCTTT; CDR3 protein: CASSATRGTEAFF
clone size: .; J gene: TRBJ1-4; V gene: TRBV5-1; D gene: .; CDR3 DNA: TGCGCCAGCAGCTTGGGAGGGGCACCTAATGAAAAACTGTTTTTT; CDR3 protein: CASSLGGAPNEKLFF
clone size: once; J gene: TRBJ2-1; V gene: TRBV18; D gene: .; CDR3 DNA: TGTGCCAGCTCACCAATCCCGGACTCGAAGTCTGATGAGCAGTTCTTC; CDR3 protein: CASSPIPDSKSDEQFF
clone size: few; J gene: TRBJ1-1; V gene: TRBV19; D gene: .; CDR3 DNA: TGTGCCAGTACCCTCCGCGGGGCGGGCGAAGCTTTCTTT; CDR3 protein: CASTLRGAGEAFF
clone size: .; J gene: TRBJ2-1; V gene: TRBV11-3; D gene: TRBD2; CDR3 DNA: TGTGCCAGCAGCTTGGGGAGCGGGAGGGGAAATGAGCAGTTCTTC; CDR3 protein: CASSLGSGRGNEQFF
clone size: once; J gene: TRBJ1-3; V gene: TRBV18; D gene: .; CDR3 DNA: TGTGCCAGCTCACCCGGGCTCTTGAGCTCTGGAAACACCATATATTTT; CDR3 protein: CASSPGLLSSGNTIYF
clone size: .; J gene: TRBJ1-4; V gene: TRBV30; D gene: .; CDR3 DNA: TGTGCCTGGAGTATACAAACAACTAATGAAAAACTGTTTTTT; CDR3 protein: CAWSIQTTNEKLFF
clone size: few; J gene: TRBJ2-1; V gene: TRBV5-1; D gene: TRBD1; CDR3 DNA: TGCGCCAGCAGCCTGGAAGACAGGGGCAACAATGAGCAGTTCTTC; CDR3 protein: CASSLEDRGNNEQFF
clone size: .; J gene: TRBJ2-1; V gene: TRBV14; D gene: .; CDR3 DNA: TGTGCCAGCAGCCCGACGGCCAATACCCGAGGTAATGAGCAGTTCTTC; CDR3 protein: CASSPTANTRGNEQFF
clone size: .; J gene: TRBJ2-7; V gene: TRBV4-1; D gene: .; CDR3 DNA: TGCGCCAGCAGCCAAGGGACAGCCTTTTCCTACGAGCAGTACTTC; CDR3 protein: CASSQGTAFSYEQYF
clone size: few; J gene: TRBJ2-7; V gene: TRBV2; D gene: .; CDR3 DNA: TGTGCCAGCAGTGGAAGCGCCGCCTACGAGCAGTACTTC; CDR3 protein: CASSGSAAYEQYF
clone size: .; J gene: TRBJ2-3; V gene: TRBV2; D gene: .; CDR3 DNA: TGTGCCAGCAGGGAACTAGTAAACACAGATACGCAGTATTTT; CDR3 protein: CASRELVNTDTQYF